This T cell receptor beta chain appears in the sequencing data of a study of T cells in Graves' hyperthyroidism and ophthalmopathy. Study as a whole: Staff took peripheral blood when the initial diagnosis was made, before any treatment began.

This CDR3 is built from 14 residues. V lost 4 bases and J 2 bases, leaving 9 bases between the germline ends. Germline lookup yields CDR1 LGHDT and CDR2 YNNKEL (reference sequence). Patients aged 18 to 65 with hyperthyroidism were newly diagnosed, with duration under 2 months. Diagnoses rested on clinical symptoms, serum thyroxine and TRAb, thyroid ultrasound and orbital computed tomography. Fresh 10 ml peripheral blood yielded PBMCs. From RNA transcripts, TCR beta CDR3 regions were amplified. First-round RT-PCR of the TCR CDR3 relied on the HTBI primer set. TCRdb fed the multiplex PCR reads into MiXCR, producing one record per CDR3 protein. The table has around 720,000 distinct CDR3 sequences, 35% seen once.

Sequenced input: blood. The chain combines TRBV3-1 with TRBJ1-3; D is undetermined. This receptor was identified in a woman in her thirties or forties with Graves' hyperthyroidism. CDR3 in amino acids: CASSRLETGNTIYF. The DNA for the CDR3 is TGTGCCAGCAGCCGGTTGGAGACTGGAAACACCATATATTTT.